This passage covers 13 T cell receptor beta chains from one sample sequenced in a study of OX40 agonist ivuxolimab in advanced cancers. Sequencing was performed with immunoSEQ multiplex PCR; in TCRdb, only in-frame clones are kept and a portion is missing. The data contain 70,000 to 85,000 clones, about 85% of them singletons. The source was CD4+ or CD8+ T cells sorted from blood, collected in a trial of the OX40 agonist ivuxolimab. The receptors derive from an adult with an advanced solid tumor such as melanoma, head and neck, liver or kidney cancer.

The gene calls are TRBV28 and TRBJ2-7; TRBD1 matches at 10 bases. Trimming took 5 bases from V and 2 from J; bases not matched to a gene: 6. CDR1 is MDHEN and CDR2 is SYDVKM in the germline V gene. The CDR3 is made up of 15 amino acids. The CDR3 protein is CASSPDRGRTYEQYF. CDR3 nucleotides: TGTGCCAGCAGTCCCGACAGGGGGCGAACCTACGAGCAGTACTTC.

The chain couples TRBV4-1 to TRBJ2-6; 10 nucleotides line up with TRBD2. With V trimmed by 0 bases and J by 1 base, 3 bases remained unmatched. The CDR3 runs to 18 residues. Germline V CDR1 and CDR2: MGHRA, YSYEKL. The DNA for the CDR3 is TGCGCCAGCAGCCAAGATTTTAGCGGGGGGTCTGGGGCCAACGTCCTGACTTTC. This codes for CASSQDFSGGSGANVLTF.

The chain uses TRBV10-1 and TRBJ1-3; the match to TRBD1 covers 7 bases. The V gene's germline CDR1 is WNHNN and CDR2 SYGVQD (reference sequence). The CDR3 runs to 14 residues. V trimming: 4 bases; J trimming: 3 bases; junction bases outside the gene matches: 3. The CDR3 sequence is CASSVDRSGNTIYF. Written as DNA, the CDR3 is TGCGCCAGCAGTGTGGACAGGAGTGGAAACACCATATATTTT.

The chain couples TRBV6-1 to TRBJ1-2; 7 bases fit TRBD1. The CDR3 totals 15 residues. Trimming at V came to 3 bases and at J to 4 bases, leaving 8 bases not matched to a gene. The germline CDR1 and CDR2 sequences are MNHNS and SASEGT. The CDR3 protein is CASSDSDRASYGYTF. The DNA for the CDR3 is TGTGCCAGCAGTGATTCAGACAGGGCCTCCTATGGCTACACCTTC.

V is TRBV18 and J is TRBJ2-7; D is uncertain. Trimming stripped 0 bases from V and 2 bases from J, with 5 bases between. The CDR3 is 13 amino acids. From germline, CDR1 is KGHSH and CDR2 LQKENI. CDR3 bases: TGTGCCAGCTCACCACCGACAACCTACGAGCAGTACTTC. Amino acid sequence: CASSPPTTYEQYF.

CDR3 in DNA: TGCAGCGCCTCGGGAGGGGGGAACAATCAGCCCCAGCATTTT. Amino acid sequence: CSASGGGNNQPQHF. The genes are TRBV29-1 and TRBJ1-5; maybe TRBD1 (6 bases). Germline V gene sequence: CDR1 SQVTM, CDR2 ANQGSEA. CDR3 length equals 14 residues. The germline V and J ends were trimmed by 7 bases and 3 bases, with 16 bases remaining between them.

This clone has more than one count but fewer than ten. This chain uses TRBV6-5 with TRBJ1-1; D gene ambiguous. V shed 4 bases and J shed 1 base, with 7 bases lying between them. This CDR3 has 13 residues. Germline V gene data show CDR1 as MNHEY and CDR2 as SVGAGI. In DNA, the CDR3 is TGTGCCAGCAGTTTGGTAAGGAACACTGAAGCTTTCTTT. Its protein product is CASSLVRNTEAFF.

J is TRBJ2-7 and V is TRBV6-5; 8 bases agree with TRBD1. This CDR3 has 15 amino acids. Trimming took 2 bases from V and 2 from J; bases not matched to a gene: 5. The germline gives CDR1 MNHEY, CDR2 SVGAGI. As DNA, the CDR3 is TGTGCCAGCAGTTACCGCGGACAGGGTACCTACGAGCAGTACTTC. Amino acid sequence: CASSYRGQGTYEQYF.

The chain couples TRBV9 to TRBJ2-4; TRBD1 aligns across 7 bases. Trimming cost V 4 bases and J 8 bases; bases outside gene matches: 12. This CDR3 region has 15 residues. CDR1 is SGDLS and CDR2 is YYNGEE in the germline V gene. For the CDR3, the DNA is TGTGCCAGCAGCCCCAGGGCTGAGGGGGCGGACATTCAGTACTTC. This sequence encodes CASSPRAEGADIQYF.

V and J are TRBV7-9 and TRBJ2-1; D gene ambiguous. From germline, CDR1 is SEHNR and CDR2 FQNEAQ (reference sequence). The V end was cut by 4 bases, the J end by 0 bases, with 10 bases between. CDR3 length equals 15 residues. The CDR3 DNA reads as TGTGCCAGCAGCTCCCCGGCCTCCTCCTACAATGAGCAGTTCTTC. This gives the protein CASSSPASSYNEQFF.

The chain recombines TRBV7-2 with TRBJ2-1; 11 bases line up with TRBD2. J gave up 13 bases and V 4 bases, and 9 bases lay outside the gene matches. The CDR3 spans 14 residues. The germline V gene has CDR1 SGHTA and CDR2 FQGNSA. CDR3 DNA sequence: TGTGCCAGCAGCTCAACTAGCGGGAGCTCTCACCAGTTCTTC. Amino acid sequence: CASSSTSGSSHQFF.

The chain carries TRBV6-1 and TRBJ1-1, with no clear D. CDR1 is MNHNS and CDR2 is SASEGT in the germline V gene. The CDR3 has 13 amino acids. V shed 1 base and J shed 8 bases, with 11 bases lying between them. The CDR3 nucleotides are TGTGCCAGCAGTGAAGGGTACGGCAGAGAAGCTTTCTTT. As protein: CASSEGYGREAFF.

The rearrangement links TRBV5-5 to TRBJ2-7; no reliable D call. V was pared by 0 bases and J by 4 bases, with 2 bases between. Germline CDR1 is SGHKS and CDR2 is YYEKEE (reference sequence). CDR3 size: 11 residues. This CDR3 reads CASSLGYEQYF. DNA for the CDR3: TGTGCCAGCAGCTTGGGGTACGAGCAGTACTTC. The full variable domain, with the rest looked up from reference TRBV5-5 and TRBJ2-7, is DAGVTQSPTHLIKTRGQQVTLRCSPISGHKSVSWYQQVLGQGPQFIFQYYEKEERGRGNFPDRFSARQFPNYSSELNVNALLLGDSALYLCASSLGYEQYFGPGTRLTVT.